This passage covers 13 T cell receptor beta chains from one sample sequenced in a study of cytomegalovirus exposure and HLA in healthy donors (dated by TCRdb to between 2016 and 2019). The library relied on the immunoSEQ multiplex PCR assay. The multiplex PCR relied on a mix of 60 forward primers for TCR Vbeta segments and 13 reverse primers for TCR Jbeta segments. As stored in TCRdb, this immuneACCESS dataset retains in-frame rearrangements with V and J assigned. A fraction of the clones does not appear; measured against another copy, unresolved V genes explain less than half of the discrepancy, and the remainder lacks a known reason. Recorded for this sample are around 150,000 clones; roughly three quarters of them occurred a single time. The ten top clones hold more than 3% of the sample. Sequenced material: PBMCs. The origin of the receptors is a male donor in good health and CMV-seronegative.

The sample holds a few counts of this clone. V and J are TRBV7-3 and TRBJ1-1; the D is unclear. V gave up 4 bases and J gave up 6 bases, with 12 bases separating them. The germline gives CDR1 SGHTA, CDR2 FQGTGA. The CDR3 contains 13 residues. The CDR3 DNA reads as TGTGCCAGCAGCTCGAACCCCCGGGCTGAAGCTTTCTTT. The encoded protein is CASSSNPRAEAFF. The full variable domain, in which reference TRBV7-3 and TRBJ1-1 provide the parts outside the CDR3, is GAGVSQTPSNKVTEKGKYVELRCDPISGHTALYWYRQSLGQGPEFLIYFQGTGAADDSGLPNDRFFAVRPEGSVSTLKIQRTERGDSAVYLCASSSNPRAEAFFGQGTRLTVV.

This sequence joins TRBV7-8 and TRBJ2-5; 7 positions match TRBD2. The CDR3 totals 16 residues. From germline, CDR1 is SGHVS and CDR2 FQNEAQ. Trimming at V came to 6 bases and at J to 4 bases, leaving 14 bases not matched to a gene. The CDR3 here is CASSLSPRAGRETQYF. CDR3 sequence (DNA): TGTGCCAGCAGTCTGTCCCCCCGAGCGGGAAGAGAGACCCAGTACTTC.

The V and J genes are TRBV5-5 and TRBJ2-2; weak D call: TRBD1 (5 bases). The CDR3 runs 14 residues. Germline assignment: CDR1 SGHKS and CDR2 YYEKEE (reference sequence). V shed 4 bases and J shed 1 base, with 8 bases lying between them. The chain's CDR3 is CASSRDRNTGELFF. CDR3 DNA: TGTGCCAGCAGCCGCGACAGGAACACCGGGGAGCTGTTTTTT.

The V gene is TRBV7-9, the J gene TRBJ2-1; the match to TRBD2 covers 9 bases. The CDR3 is 12 residues long. The V gene's germline CDR1 is SEHNR and CDR2 FQNEAQ (reference sequence). V shed 5 bases, J shed 10 bases, and the junction held 3 bases outside the gene matches. CDR3 sequence: CASSTTSGEQFF. The CDR3 DNA sequence: TGTGCCAGCAGCACGACTAGCGGAGAGCAGTTCTTC.

This chain uses TRBV5-6 with TRBJ2-5, with 9 bases lining up with TRBD1. The germline CDR1 and CDR2 sequences are SGHDT and YYEEEE. The CDR3 runs 15 residues. Germline trimming cut 1 base from V and 7 bases from J; bases unmatched to any gene: 8. CDR3: CASSLRGTGSGTQYF. The CDR3 nucleotides read TGTGCCAGCAGCTTGAGGGGGACAGGGAGTGGGACCCAGTACTTC.

This clone was seen more than once but under ten times. J is TRBJ2-1 and V is TRBV6-5; 9 positions agree with TRBD2. Germline V lookup: CDR1 MNHEY, CDR2 SVGAGI. CDR3 length equals 15 residues. V trimming: 5 bases; J trimming: 5 bases; junction bases outside the gene matches: 7. The CDR3 protein is CASSKRTSDNNEQFF. DNA for the CDR3: TGTGCCAGCAGTAAACGGACTAGCGACAACAATGAGCAGTTCTTC.

This clone came up once. Here the CDR3 DNA reads TGTGCCAGCAGCCAGGCAGGGGGCCGTTGGGATACGCAGTATTTT. This translates into CASSQAGGRWDTQYF. The rearrangement links TRBV14 to TRBJ2-3; TRBD1 matches at 8 bases. Germline-derived CDR1 and CDR2 are SGHDN and FVKESK. V shed 3 bases, J shed 6 bases, and the junction held 8 bases outside the gene matches. The length of the CDR3 is 15 residues.

The chain is built from TRBV6-6 and TRBJ1-3; D unclear. The germline V gene encodes CDR1 MNHNY and CDR2 SVGAGI (reference sequence). V dropped 0 bases and J dropped 1 base, with 7 bases sitting between them. The CDR3 covers 15 residues. In DNA, the CDR3 is TGTGCCAGCAGTTACTCGGCGGCTTCTGGAAACACCATATATTTT. It specifies CASSYSAASGNTIYF.

The table lists this clone with a count of one. The chain uses TRBV28 and TRBJ2-1, with a possible D match to TRBD2 (5 bases). The CDR3 is 13 amino acids. With 6 bases removed from V and 3 bases from J, the gap between germline ends came to 9 bases. From germline, CDR1 is MDHEN and CDR2 SYDVKM. CDR3 sequence: CASSPADYNEQFF. CDR3 bases: TGTGCCAGCAGCCCAGCGGACTACAATGAGCAGTTCTTC.

The rearrangement links TRBV29-1 to TRBJ2-1, with 8 positions matching TRBD2. This CDR3 comprises 17 residues. J gave up 0 bases and V 4 bases, and 11 bases lay outside the gene matches. CDR1 and CDR2 (germline): SQVTM, ANQGSEA. The DNA of the CDR3 is TGCAGCGTTGGGGGCCAGCGGGGGAGGAGCTCCTACAATGAGCAGTTCTTC. Protein: CSVGGQRGRSSYNEQFF.

This CDR3 is CASSSKDRVNGYTF. As DNA, the CDR3 is TGCGCCAGCAGCTCAAAGGACAGGGTGAATGGCTACACCTTC. The V call is TRBV5-1, the J call TRBJ1-2; TRBD1 agrees at 8 bases. The CDR3 has 14 amino acids. V was clipped by 3 bases and J by 6 bases; unmatched bases: 7. Germline loops: CDR1 SGHRS, CDR2 YFSETQ.

V and J are TRBV28 and TRBJ1-4; the match to TRBD1 covers 9 bases. The CDR3 has 15 residues. The ends lost 8 bases at V and 4 bases at J; junction bases unmatched: 8. Germline CDR1 MDHEN, CDR2 SYDVKM. CDR3 region: CASSQYRGLNEKLFF. DNA of the CDR3: TGTGCCAGCTCACAATACAGGGGGCTTAATGAAAAACTGTTTTTT. The full variable domain, rest sourced from reference TRBV28 and TRBJ1-4, is DVKVTQSSRYLVKRTGEKVFLECVQDMDHENMFWYRQDPGLGLRLIYFSYDVKMKEKGDIPEGYSVSREKKERFSLILESASTNQTSMYLCASSQYRGLNEKLFFGSGTQLSVL.

J is TRBJ2-7 and V is TRBV27, with TRBD2 identical over 12 bases. This CDR3 has 17 residues. J lost 2 bases, V lost 6 bases, and 11 bases had no gene match. Germline V gene lookup returns CDR1 MNHEY and CDR2 SMNVEV (reference sequence). DNA of the CDR3: TGTGCCAGCAGACCTACCCCCTGGACTAGCGGGGCCTACGAGCAGTACTTC. It specifies CASRPTPWTSGAYEQYF.